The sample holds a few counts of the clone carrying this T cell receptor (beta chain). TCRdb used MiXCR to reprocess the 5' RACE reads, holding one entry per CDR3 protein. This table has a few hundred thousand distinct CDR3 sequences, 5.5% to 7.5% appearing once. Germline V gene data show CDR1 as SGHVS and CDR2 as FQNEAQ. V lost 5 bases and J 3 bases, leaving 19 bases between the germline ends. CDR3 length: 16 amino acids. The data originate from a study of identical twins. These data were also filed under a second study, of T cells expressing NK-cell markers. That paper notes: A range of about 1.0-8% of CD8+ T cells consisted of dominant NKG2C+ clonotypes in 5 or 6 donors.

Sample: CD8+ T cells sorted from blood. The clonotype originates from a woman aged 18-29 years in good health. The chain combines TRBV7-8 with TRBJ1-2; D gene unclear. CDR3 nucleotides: TGTGCCAGCAGCACCTGGCGCCAAGCGGGAGACTATGGCTACACCTTC. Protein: CASSTWRQAGDYGYTF. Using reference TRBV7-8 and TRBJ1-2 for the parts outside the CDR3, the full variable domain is GAGVSQSPRYKVAKRGQDVALRCDPISGHVSLFWYQQALGQGPEFLTYFQNEAQLDKSGLPSDRFFAERPEGSVSTLKIQRTQQEDSAVYLCASSTWRQAGDYGYTFGSGTRLTVV.